Below, 9 T cell receptor beta chains from the same sample are listed, as sequenced in a study of T-cell reconstitution after alpha-beta-depleted transplantation in children. The authors prepared the TCRbeta library with unique molecular identifiers. TCRdb redid the calling of the PCR reads with MiXCR, one entry per CDR3 protein. The sample lists roughly 120,000 distinct CDR3 sequences, 10% to 13% occurring once. The starting material was PBMCs, obtained before TCRalphabeta/CD19-depleted stem cell transplant. These receptors originate from a boy between 2 and 10 years old with acute lymphoblastic leukemia, due to receive a stem cell transplant.

The gene calls are TRBV10-3 and TRBJ2-1; maybe TRBD2 (5 bases). This CDR3 region has 12 residues. V was pared by 8 bases and J by 6 bases, with 11 bases between. Germline V gives CDR1 ENHRY, CDR2 SYGVKD. CDR3 bases: TGTGCCATCGGTAGGACTGGCAATGAGCAGTTCTTC. It specifies CAIGRTGNEQFF.

This clonotype was seen ten or more times. This rearrangement joins TRBV5-1 to TRBJ2-1, with D perhaps TRBD1 (6 bases). The CDR3 has 14 residues. Trimming removed 6 bases from V and 5 bases from J, with 15 bases in between. The V gene's germline CDR1 is SGHRS and CDR2 YFSETQ. In nucleotides, the CDR3 is TGCGCCAGCACCATAGGGGGTCGAGACAATGAGCAGTTCTTC. This encodes CASTIGGRDNEQFF.

In this sample, this clonotype turned up many times. The chain combines TRBV12-3 or TRBV12-4 with TRBJ2-4; TRBD1 matches at 7 bases. This CDR3 region has 14 residues. The trim removed 6 bases at V and 1 base at J, leaving 3 bases unmatched. The CDR3 loop is CASSPQGAKNIQYF. As DNA, the CDR3 is TGTGCCAGCAGCCCACAGGGGGCCAAAAACATTCAGTACTTC.

This clonotype turned up a few times. The chain recombines TRBV20-1 with TRBJ2-5; D is unresolved. Germline CDR1 DFQATT, CDR2 SNEGSKA (reference sequence). The CDR3 is made up of 10 amino acids. Trimming removed 1 base at V and 5 bases at J, with 2 bases between. The CDR3 loop is CSARVETQYF. CDR3 DNA sequence: TGCAGTGCTAGAGTCGAGACCCAGTACTTC.

This clonotype was counted a few times. V is TRBV5-1 and J is TRBJ1-6; a possible D gene is TRBD1 (6 bases). The CDR3 covers 13 residues. Trimming pared 3 bases from V and 5 bases from J, leaving 6 bases between. Germline-derived CDR1 and CDR2 are SGHRS and YFSETQ. The CDR3 nucleotides read TGCGCCAGCAGCTGGGACAATAATTCACCCCTCCACTTT. Amino acids: CASSWDNNSPLHF.

This clonotype has just a few counts. V usage is TRBV12-3 or TRBV12-4 and J usage is TRBJ2-2; TRBD1 agrees at 7 bases. The CDR3 has 14 residues. V shed 11 bases, J shed 2 bases, and the junction held 8 bases outside the gene matches. The CDR3 sequence: CAGSRQGNTGELFF. In DNA form, the CDR3 reads TGTGCCGGCTCACGACAGGGCAACACCGGGGAGCTGTTTTTT.

This clonotype showed up just a few times. The chain couples TRBV6-5 to TRBJ2-2; 8 bases are shared with TRBD1. Germline V gene data show CDR1 as MNHEY and CDR2 as SVGAGI. The trim removed 4 bases at V and 1 base at J, leaving 2 bases unmatched. The CDR3 is 15 amino acids. This chain's CDR3 is CASSWGTGNTGELFF. The CDR3 DNA sequence: TGTGCCAGCAGTTGGGGGACAGGGAACACCGGGGAGCTGTTTTTT.

At least ten counts were recorded for this clonotype. The chain has TRBV5-1 and TRBJ2-7, with D possibly TRBD1 on 5 matching bases. Germline CDR1 SGHRS, CDR2 YFSETQ. V lost 5 bases and J 3 bases, leaving 15 bases between the germline ends. The CDR3 runs to 14 residues. The CDR3 nucleotides are TGCGCCAGCAGGGTGCGTTGGGGCTACTACGAGCAGTACTTC. It encodes CASRVRWGYYEQYF.

Only a few counts were recorded for this clonotype. The V call is TRBV28, the J call TRBJ2-3, with D perhaps being TRBD1 or TRBD2 (5 bases each). Between the trimmed V and J ends, which lost 6 bases and 2 bases, there was a span of 27 bases. CDR1 MDHEN and CDR2 SYDVKM come from the germline V gene. The CDR3 runs to 19 residues. The CDR3 nucleotides are TGTGCCAGCAGCCCCACCGGGACGGTGATTACGCCCTCCACAGATACGCAGTATTTT. This encodes CASSPTGTVITPSTDTQYF.